Listed below are T cell receptor beta chains from one sample, sequenced in a study of cytomegalovirus exposure and HLA in healthy donors. Clones were read by immunoSEQ multiplex PCR, and TCRdb kept only the in-frame ones, dropping some. The data contain some 150,000 clones, 60% to 85% of them singletons. The sequenced sample consisted of PBMCs. The receptor set was obtained from a woman aged 40 to 50 in good health and CMV-seropositive. Each CDR3 is given with its conserved first and last residue. Each record gives: J gene, D gene, V gene, clone size, CDR3 DNA, CDR3 protein. The D gene is left open where the match is weak. Only part of the rows carry a size: once, few, many, or a class if the clone is expanded.

J: TRBJ2-7; D: TRBD2; V: TRBV19; size: .; DNA: TGTGCCAGTAGTCTTAGCGGGGGGTCCTCCTACGAGCAGTACTTC; CDR3: CASSLSGGSSYEQYF
J: TRBJ1-1; D: .; V: TRBV2; size: few; DNA: TGTGCCAGCAGTGGGGTGGGCAGGGGAAACACTGAAGCTTTCTTT; CDR3: CASSGVGRGNTEAFF
J: TRBJ1-4; D: .; V: TRBV28; size: .; DNA: TGTGCCAGCAGTTTCCGTGACAGGACTAATGAAAAACTGTTTTTT; CDR3: CASSFRDRTNEKLFF
J: TRBJ2-3; D: .; V: TRBV6-4; size: .; DNA: TGTGCCAGCAGTGACACCCAACTAGGCACAGATACGCAGTATTTT; CDR3: CASSDTQLGTDTQYF
J: TRBJ2-2; D: .; V: TRBV6-1; size: .; DNA: TGTGCCAGCAGTGAGGCTACAGGCGTGAACACCGGGGAGCTGTTTTTT; CDR3: CASSEATGVNTGELFF
J: TRBJ1-4; D: .; V: TRBV10-3; size: .; DNA: TGTGCCATCAGTGAGTCTAAGACTGGGTCGGGGAAACTGTTTTTT; CDR3: CAISESKTGSGKLFF
J: TRBJ1-1; D: TRBD1; V: TRBV2; size: .; DNA: TGTGCCGGAACAGGGGGGACTGAAGCTTTCTTT; CDR3: CAGTGGTEAFF
J: TRBJ1-2; D: .; V: TRBV5-5; size: few; DNA: TGTGCCAGCAGCTTGGGCGGGGACCTCTATGGCTACACCTTC; CDR3: CASSLGGDLYGYTF
J: TRBJ2-7; D: .; V: TRBV7-9; size: few; DNA: TGTGCCAGCAGCTTAGGTACGGGTCGCTTAGAGCAGTACTTC; CDR3: CASSLGTGRLEQYF
J: TRBJ1-2; D: .; V: TRBV5-4; size: .; DNA: TGTGCCAGCAGCTTGAGGGACACCTCGGGTGAAAGCTACACCTTC; CDR3: CASSLRDTSGESYTF
J: TRBJ1-1; D: .; V: TRBV30; size: .; DNA: TGTGCCTGGAGTCAAAACAGGGTAAACACTGAAGCTTTCTTT; CDR3: CAWSQNRVNTEAFF
J: TRBJ1-1; D: TRBD1; V: TRBV5-1; size: .; DNA: TGCGCCAGCAGCTTGGGATATACGACAGGGAGGACTGAAGCTTTCTTT; CDR3: CASSLGYTTGRTEAFF
J: TRBJ1-5; D: TRBD1; V: TRBV7-2; size: .; DNA: TGTGCCAGCAGCTCCTCGACAGGGTTGTATCAGCCCCAGCATTTT; CDR3: CASSSSTGLYQPQHF
J: TRBJ2-2; D: .; V: TRBV6-1; size: .; DNA: TGTGCCAGCAGTGAACGGGGGGCTTTCGGGGGGGAGCTGTTTTTT; CDR3: CASSERGAFGGELFF
J: TRBJ2-7; D: TRBD1; V: TRBV11-3; size: .; DNA: TGTGCCAGCAGCTGCCCGGGACAGACAAATTACGAGCAGTACTTC; CDR3: CASSCPGQTNYEQYF
J: TRBJ1-1; D: .; V: TRBV15; size: few; DNA: TGTGCCACCAGCAGAGAGCAGGGTCTTGGTGAAGCTTTCTTT; CDR3: CATSREQGLGEAFF
J: TRBJ2-7; D: .; V: TRBV11-2; size: .; DNA: TGTGCCAGCAGCTTATGGGGGCAGTTCTACGAGCAGTACTTC; CDR3: CASSLWGQFYEQYF
J: TRBJ2-1; D: .; V: TRBV5-4; size: .; DNA: TGTGCCAGCAGCGAATCTACAGGGGGGGGTGACAATGAGCAGTTCTTC; CDR3: CASSESTGGGDNEQFF
J: TRBJ1-2; D: TRBD1; V: TRBV6-5; size: few; DNA: TGTGCCAGCACCACCGGGGACAGGCTCTATGGCTACACCTTC; CDR3: CASTTGDRLYGYTF
J: TRBJ2-6; D: TRBD1; V: TRBV28; size: few; DNA: TGTGCCAGCAGTTTATCGGGACAGGGTGATTTAGGGGCCAACGTCCTGACTTTC; CDR3: CASSLSGQGDLGANVLTF
J: TRBJ1-3; D: .; V: TRBV4-2; size: .; DNA: TGTGCCAGCGCCGACCCGGGGAAAGGGGGAAACACCATATATTTT; CDR3: CASADPGKGGNTIYF
J: TRBJ1-2; D: .; V: TRBV4-1; size: once; DNA: TGCGCCAGCAGCCAAGATGTTGCGGGGGTAGGCTATGGCTACACCTTC; CDR3: CASSQDVAGVGYGYTF
J: TRBJ1-2; D: .; V: TRBV6-5; size: once; DNA: TGTGCCAGCAGTACAGATACTTTTAACTATGGCTACACCTTC; CDR3: CASSTDTFNYGYTF
J: TRBJ2-3; D: TRBD2; V: TRBV5-4; size: .; DNA: TGTGCCAGCAGCTCGGATTTCGGGGGGGCTCGACATACGCAGTATTTT; CDR3: CASSSDFGGARHTQYF
J: TRBJ2-7; D: .; V: TRBV5-1; size: once; DNA: TGCGCCAGCAGCTTGGACCAGGGAAGGAATCGTTACTCCTACGAGCAGTACTTC; CDR3: CASSLDQGRNRYSYEQYF
J: TRBJ1-5; D: .; V: TRBV10-3; size: .; DNA: TGTGCCATCAGTGAGTCTCCGATAGATCAGCCCCAGCATTTT; CDR3: CAISESPIDQPQHF
J: TRBJ2-7; D: .; V: TRBV9; size: .; DNA: TGTGCCAGCAGCGTAGTGAGGGGGGGGACGCAGTACTTC; CDR3: CASSVVRGGTQYF
J: TRBJ1-6; D: TRBD1; V: TRBV19; size: .; DNA: TGTGCCAGTAGCACGGACAGGGAGAATTCACCCCTCCACTTT; CDR3: CASSTDRENSPLHF
J: TRBJ1-1; D: .; V: TRBV19; size: .; DNA: TGTGCCAGTAGTGAGTCACAGCGGATGGCTGAAGCTTTCTTT; CDR3: CASSESQRMAEAFF
J: TRBJ2-5; D: TRBD2; V: TRBV30; size: .; DNA: TGTGCCTGGAGGGTAGCGGGGGGGCGGGAGACCCAGTACTTC; CDR3: CAWRVAGGRETQYF
J: TRBJ1-3; D: .; V: TRBV5-1; size: .; DNA: TGCGCCAGCAGCTTGCAGGCTGACTCTGGAAACACCATATATTTT; CDR3: CASSLQADSGNTIYF
J: TRBJ2-2; D: TRBD2; V: TRBV2; size: .; DNA: TGTGCCAGCAGTGTTCCTAGCGGGGGGACTACGAACACCGGGGAGCTGTTTTTT; CDR3: CASSVPSGGTTNTGELFF
J: TRBJ2-3; D: .; V: TRBV6-1; size: once; DNA: TGTGCCAGCAGTGGGGCAGGCAGCCCAGATACGCAGTATTTT; CDR3: CASSGAGSPDTQYF
J: TRBJ2-6; D: TRBD1; V: TRBV19; size: .; DNA: TGTGCCAGTAGTATAGGTTGGGACAGGATCTCTGGGGCCAACGTCCTGACTTTC; CDR3: CASSIGWDRISGANVLTF
J: TRBJ1-1; D: .; V: TRBV7-3; size: once; DNA: TGTGCCAGCAGCTTGACACCTCAAGGCACTGAAGCTTTCTTT; CDR3: CASSLTPQGTEAFF
J: TRBJ2-1; D: .; V: TRBV20-1; size: .; DNA: TGCAGTGCAGACTCCGGCGTTGAGCAGTTCTTC; CDR3: CSADSGVEQFF